A single sample gave rise to the 19 T cell receptor beta chains below, sequenced in a study of radiotherapy plus CTLA-4 blockade in lung cancer. Produced via immunoSEQ multiplex PCR; TCRdb's table is partial and in-frame only. The data show tens of thousands of clones, around 73% seen once. The starting material was peripheral blood, obtained from a patient treated with radiotherapy plus ipilimumab. These receptors were taken from a human donor with non-small cell lung cancer who had stable disease on radiotherapy plus ipilimumab.

The rearrangement joins TRBV7-9 to TRBJ1-2, with TRBD1 matching over 8 bases. The CDR3 loop spans 14 amino acids. Trimming took 6 bases from V and 4 from J; bases not matched to a gene: 7. Germline V gives CDR1 SEHNR, CDR2 FQNEAQ (reference sequence). CDR3 region: CASSEGQAIYGYTF. As DNA, the CDR3 is TGTGCCAGCAGTGAGGGACAGGCGATCTATGGCTACACCTTC.

This rearrangement joins TRBV4-1 to TRBJ1-1, with D possibly being TRBD1 (5 bases). The CDR3 extends over 14 amino acids. CDR1 and CDR2 (germline): MGHRA, YSYEKL. V lost 4 bases, J lost 0 bases, and 9 bases lay in between. The CDR3 DNA follows: TGCGCCAGCAGCCCACCGACAGTGAACACTGAAGCTTTCTTT. Residues: CASSPPTVNTEAFF.

CDR3 coding DNA: TGTGCCAGCCTAGGACAGCCACAAGAGACCCAGTACTTC. Its protein is CASLGQPQETQYF. This rearrangement joins TRBV2 to TRBJ2-5; possible D gene TRBD1, 6 bases. The CDR3 has 13 amino acids. Germline V gives CDR1 SNHLY, CDR2 FYNNEI. Deletions cut 8 bases from V and 2 bases from J, with 12 bases between.

V is TRBV15 and J is TRBJ2-3; 7 bases are a match to TRBD1. The germline CDR1 and CDR2 sequences are LNHNV and YYDKDF (reference sequence). The V and J ends lost 3 bases and 3 bases, in that order; junction bases with no gene match: 0. CDR3 length equals 13 residues. CDR3 in DNA: TGTGCCACCAGCAGCAGGGGGACAGATACGCAGTATTTT. Encoded protein: CATSSRGTDTQYF. Together with reference TRBV15 and TRBJ2-3, the CDR3 gives the full variable domain: DAMVIQNPRYQVTQFGKPVTLSCSQTLNHNVMYWYQQKSSQAPKLLFHYYDKDFNNEADTPDNFQSRRPNTSFCFLDIRSPGLGDTAMYLCATSSRGTDTQYFGPGTRLTVL.

The V gene is TRBV5-8, the J gene TRBJ2-3, with D possibly being TRBD2 (5 bases). This CDR3 is 12 amino acids long. Germline V gene sequence: CDR1 SGHTS, CDR2 YDEGEE. Trimming removed 1 base from V and 8 bases from J, with 8 bases in between. CDR3 bases: TGTGCCAGCAGCTTGCGAGGGAGTACGCAGTATTTT. As protein: CASSLRGSTQYF.

The chain employs TRBV2 and TRBJ1-3; tentative D call: TRBD1 (5 bases). The CDR3 spans 16 residues. Germline CDR1 is SNHLY and CDR2 is FYNNEI. Deletions cut 2 bases from V and 1 base from J, with 12 bases between. DNA for the CDR3: TGTGCCAGCAGTGAACCCTCGGGGGGGTCTGGAAACACCATATATTTT. As protein: CASSEPSGGSGNTIYF.

This chain links TRBV6-5 with TRBJ2-3, with TRBD2 matching 8 bases. This CDR3 region has 15 residues. The V gene's germline CDR1 is MNHEY and CDR2 SVGAGI. V lost 4 bases to trimming and J lost 3 bases; unmatched junction nucleotides: 6. CDR3 in amino acids: CASSSSGGLTDTQYF. CDR3 bases: TGTGCCAGCAGTTCAAGCGGGGGCCTAACAGATACGCAGTATTTT.

This chain links TRBV19 with TRBJ1-1; D is perhaps TRBD1 (6 bases). In germline, CDR1 is LNHDA, CDR2 SQIVND (reference sequence). The CDR3 totals 15 residues. V lost 4 bases and J lost 6, with 18 bases in between. CDR3 DNA sequence: TGTGCCAGTAGTACCCAGGGGTCGGGGGACGCTGAAGCTTTCTTT. It translates to CASSTQGSGDAEAFF.

The chain combines TRBV19 with TRBJ1-3; tentative D call: TRBD1 (5 bases). Trimming shortened V by 5 bases and J by 8 bases, and 19 bases separated the two germline ends. Germline-derived CDR1 and CDR2 are LNHDA and SQIVND (reference sequence). The CDR3 has 15 residues. CDR3 nucleotides: TGTGCCAGTAGTCTCTCCCGGGACCCGGGAGACACCATATATTTT. Protein sequence: CASSLSRDPGDTIYF.

This sequence joins TRBV19 and TRBJ1-6; D uncertain. The CDR3 runs to 12 residues. Germline CDR1 reads LNHDA; CDR2 reads SQIVND (reference sequence). V dropped 1 base and J dropped 7 bases, with 2 bases sitting between them. The CDR3, as DNA: TGTGCCAGTAGTATAGCCAATTCACCCCTCCACTTT. Protein sequence: CASSIANSPLHF. Full variable domain (remainder filled in from reference TRBV19 and TRBJ1-6): DGGITQSPKYLFRKEGQNVTLSCEQNLNHDAMYWYRQDPGQGLRLIYYSQIVNDFQKGDIAEGYSVSREKKESFPLTVTSAQKNPTAFYLCASSIANSPLHFGNGTRLTVT.

This sequence joins TRBV2 and TRBJ1-2; 7 bases agree with TRBD1. CDR3 length: 15 residues. Trimming cost V 9 bases and J 4 bases; bases outside gene matches: 14. The V gene's germline CDR1 is SNHLY and CDR2 FYNNEI. In DNA form, the CDR3 reads TGTGCCAGTAGTAGGGACAGCCCCGTTACCTATGGCTACACCTTC. This sequence encodes CASSRDSPVTYGYTF.

The chain joins TRBV6-5 to TRBJ1-2, with a possible D match to TRBD1 (6 bases). Trimming stripped 5 bases from V and 7 bases from J, with 14 bases between. This CDR3 is built from 13 residues. The germline gives CDR1 MNHEY, CDR2 SVGAGI. The CDR3 sequence: CASSPTGWGGYTF. CDR3 coding DNA: TGTGCCAGCAGTCCGACAGGTTGGGGTGGCTACACCTTC.

This chain joins TRBV11-3 and TRBJ2-1; 10 bases map to TRBD1. V dropped 4 bases and J dropped 1; count of bases not matched to a gene: 1. The CDR3 has 15 residues. The germline gives CDR1 SGHNT, CDR2 YENEEA. The CDR3 reads CASSSGQGSYNEQFF. The CDR3 bases are TGTGCCAGCAGCTCGGGACAGGGGTCCTACAATGAGCAGTTCTTC.

This clone was seen a few times. The CDR3 reads CAISAQETRAFF. The CDR3 nucleotides are TGTGCCATCAGTGCGCAGGAGACAAGAGCTTTCTTT. This sequence joins TRBV10-3 and TRBJ1-1; D is unresolved. V lost 4 bases to trimming and J lost 10 bases, with 13 bases between them. CDR3 size: 12 residues. CDR1 is ENHRY, CDR2 SYGVKD, per germline.

CDR3 DNA sequence: TGTGCCAGCAGCCTTAAGGGGGCGGGAGAGCAGTTCTTC. Translated: CASSLKGAGEQFF. The rearrangement joins TRBV7-2 to TRBJ2-1; a possible D gene is TRBD1 (7 bases). The CDR3 totals 13 residues. Germline assignment: CDR1 SGHTA and CDR2 FQGNSA. Trimming shortened V by 5 bases and J by 10 bases, and 15 bases separated the two germline ends.

Sample share makes this clone medium-sized (0.01 to 0.1%). The chain is built from TRBV2 and TRBJ1-2; tentative D call: TRBD1 (6 bases). Germline assignment: CDR1 SNHLY and CDR2 FYNNEI. V lost 1 base to trimming and J lost 3 bases, with 9 bases between them. CDR3 length equals 14 residues. The CDR3: CASSEGAGDYGYTF. Here the CDR3 DNA reads TGTGCCAGCAGTGAAGGGGCAGGGGACTATGGCTACACCTTC.

V gene TRBV28 combines with J gene TRBJ2-7; 9 nucleotides align to TRBD1. Germline CDR1 MDHEN, CDR2 SYDVKM. The ends lost 7 bases at V and 7 bases at J; junction bases unmatched: 14. The CDR3 runs to 15 residues. The CDR3 DNA is TGTGCCAGCACCACAACAGGGGGCTACTGGAGTGAGCAGTACGTC. Its translation is CASTTTGGYWSEQYV.

The chain recombines TRBV10-3 with TRBJ1-1; D is unresolved. The CDR3 totals 14 residues. V shed 3 bases and J shed 2 bases, with 10 bases lying between them. Germline V gene sequence: CDR1 ENHRY, CDR2 SYGVKD. Here the CDR3 reads CAISDSDLNTEAFF. CDR3 nucleotides: TGTGCCATCAGTGATTCGGACCTAAACACTGAAGCTTTCTTT.

The chain links TRBV7-2 to TRBJ1-5; no definite D call. Trimming cost V 3 bases and J 5 bases, with 14 bases left between them. Looked up from germline, CDR1 is SGHTA and CDR2 is FQGNSA. The length of the CDR3 is 15 residues. The DNA for the CDR3 is TGTGCCAGCAGCTTCCTCTCTGATGGCGATCAGCCCCAGCATTTT. Translating gives CASSFLSDGDQPQHF.